Listed below are T cell receptor beta chains from one sample, sequenced in a study of molecular identifiers for immune sequencing clone quantification. Using its own MiXCR run on the PCR reads, TCRdb lists one record per CDR3 protein. The sample lists under 600,000 distinct CDR3 sequences; roughly 26% were seen once. Sequencing was carried out using naive CD8+ T cells from blood, with Jurkat cell RNA spiked in. The origin of the receptors is a human donor in good health. Some libraries in this study had Jurkat cell RNA spiked in. Each CDR3 is given with its conserved first and last residue. D genes are given only for firm matches. Only part of the rows carry a size: once, few, many, or a class if the clone is expanded.

>many|TRBJ1-1|TRBV20-1|.
TGCAGTGCTAGAGATCCGGGGTCACCGGGACCTGAAGCTTTCTTT
CSARDPGSPGPEAFF
>.|TRBJ2-7|TRBV5-3|.
TGTGCCAGCAGCCTAAGCGTGGGCGAGCAGTACTTC
CASSLSVGEQYF
>.|TRBJ2-5|TRBV6-5|TRBD2
TGTGCCAGCAGTTACAGCGCGGGGGGCAACCAAGAGACCCAGTACTTC
CASSYSAGGNQETQYF
>many|TRBJ2-5|TRBV7-3|TRBD1
TGTGCCAGCAGTTCAGTCCCGGGACAGGGGCAGACCCAGTACTTC
CASSSVPGQGQTQYF
>few|TRBJ2-2|TRBV19|TRBD2
TGTGCCAGTAGTAGCTGGATCCCTCGGACTAGCGGGAGACGGACCGGGGAGCTGTTTTTT
CASSSWIPRTSGRRTGELFF
>.|TRBJ1-1|TRBV27|.
TGTGCCAGCAGTCCCCACCGAGACACTGAAGCTTTCTTT
CASSPHRDTEAFF
>.|TRBJ1-2|TRBV13|.
TGTGCCAGCAGCTTAACTGGGGGCCCCCATGGCTACACCTTC
CASSLTGGPHGYTF
>.|TRBJ2-3|TRBV23-1|.
TGCGCCAGCAGTCAACCTTCCCCAGATACGCAGTATTTT
CASSQPSPDTQYF
>.|TRBJ1-4|TRBV2|.
TGTGCCAGCAGTGAGGGGAGAATGTTGGGCAACGGAGATGAAAAACTGTATTTT
CASSEGRMLGNGDEKLYF
>many|TRBJ1-1|TRBV4-3|.
TGCGCCAGCAGCCTCGACAGGACCGGAATGGCTGAAGCTTTCTTT
CASSLDRTGMAEAFF
>.|TRBJ2-1|TRBV19|TRBD2
TGTGCCAGTAGTCCCGGCCTAGCGGGGGGGAACTCCTACAATGAGCAGTTCTTC
CASSPGLAGGNSYNEQFF
>many|TRBJ1-1|TRBV7-9|.
TGTGCCAGCATCTTGGAGAGTAATGAAGCTTTCTTT
CASILESNEAFF
>few|TRBJ2-1|TRBV19|.
TGTGCCAGTAGCCCGACGGAATACAATGAGCAGTTCTTC
CASSPTEYNEQFF
>.|TRBJ1-6|TRBV11-2|.
TGTGCCAGCAGGAACTCCAGGGTCTATAATTCACCCCTCCACTTT
CASRNSRVYNSPLHF
>.|TRBJ2-1|TRBV27|.
TGTGCCAGCAGTTTGAGTAGCGGAGGCTACAATGAGCAGTTCTTC
CASSLSSGGYNEQFF
>few|TRBJ2-2|TRBV7-6|.
TGTGCCAGCAGCTCCCAGGAGGTCGGGGAGCTGTTTTTT
CASSSQEVGELFF
>.|TRBJ2-7|TRBV11-2|.
TGTGCCAGCAGCCAGGTGACAGCCTACGAGCAGTACTTC
CASSQVTAYEQYF
>.|TRBJ2-7|TRBV20-1|TRBD2
TGCAGTGCAAACCGACTAGCGGGGGAATACGAGCAGTACTTC
CSANRLAGEYEQYF
>.|TRBJ2-5|TRBV5-6|TRBD1
TGTGCCAGCAGTCCGGGACAGCTACAAGAGACCCAGTACTTC
CASSPGQLQETQYF
>.|TRBJ1-1|TRBV20-1|.
TGCAGTGCTACTCTTGGGGGTACCACTGAAGCTTTCTTT
CSATLGGTTEAFF
>many|TRBJ2-7|TRBV6-5|TRBD1
TGTGCCAGCAGTAGCCCGGGACAGGGTTCGCGGGAGCAGTACTTC
CASSSPGQGSREQYF
>many|TRBJ2-2|TRBV11-2|.
TGTGCCAGCAGCTTAGATCTGGGGGGGCGCAACACCGGGGAGCTGTTTTTT
CASSLDLGGRNTGELFF
>.|TRBJ2-7|TRBV6-2/TRBV6-3|TRBD1
TGTGCCAGCAGCTGGACAGGGAACACCTACGAGCAGTACTTC
CASSWTGNTYEQYF
>.|TRBJ1-5|TRBV3-1|.
TGTGCCAGCAGCCGCAGTAAATCCGGAGTTAGCAATCAGCCCCAGCATTTT
CASSRSKSGVSNQPQHF
>.|TRBJ2-7|TRBV11-2|.
TGTGCCAGCAGCTTCGGACAGCAGGGCGAGCAGTACTTC
CASSFGQQGEQYF
>few|TRBJ2-7|TRBV6-5|.
TGTGCCAGCAGTTACTCCGGGCAATCCGAGCAGTACTTC
CASSYSGQSEQYF
>few|TRBJ2-3|TRBV5-4|.
TGTGCCAGCTGGAACCTGGGAGAGCTGCAAGATACGCAGTATTTT
CASWNLGELQDTQYF
>many|TRBJ2-5|TRBV29-1|.
TGCAGCGTTGAAGTGCCCCTTGCTTCGGAGACCCAGTACTTC
CSVEVPLASETQYF
>.|TRBJ2-3|TRBV7-9|.
TGTGCCAGCAGCCCGGGACCCCTATCAGTTACGTTT
CASSPGPLSVTF
>.|TRBJ2-1|TRBV6-5|TRBD1
TGTGCCAGCAGTTACGACAGGGGGCCTTACAATGAGCAGTTCTTC
CASSYDRGPYNEQFF
>.|TRBJ1-5|TRBV4-3|TRBD1
TGCGCCAGCAGCCAATGGACAGGGGGTAACCAGCCCCAGCATTTT
CASSQWTGGNQPQHF
>few|TRBJ2-5|TRBV11-2|.
TGTGCCAGCAGAGAACGGGCGGAAGAGACCCAGTACTTC
CASRERAEETQYF
>many|TRBJ2-2|TRBV29-1|.
TGCAGCGTTGTGGGTCGGGAGAACACCGGGGAGCTGTTTTTT
CSVVGRENTGELFF
>many|TRBJ2-2|TRBV12-3/TRBV12-4|TRBD1
TGTGCCAGCAGTCCACAGGGGACCGGGGAGCTGTTTTTT
CASSPQGTGELFF
>.|TRBJ1-5|TRBV4-2|.
TGTGCCAGCAGCCGAGATCCGGGACTGAGTAGCTATCAGCCCCAGCATTTT
CASSRDPGLSSYQPQHF
>.|TRBJ2-5|TRBV6-6|TRBD2
TGTGCCAGCAGTTATCCTCAGGGAGCGGGAGAAGAGAGCCAGTACTTC
CASSYPQGAGEESQYF
>few|TRBJ2-3|TRBV11-2|.
TGTGCCAGCGGGGGGGCCCTTTCCGATACGCAGTATTTT
CASGGALSDTQYF
>.|TRBJ2-2|TRBV4-1|.
TGCGCCAGCAGCCGCCAACCCGGCACCGGGGAGCTGTTTTTT
CASSRQPGTGELFF
>few|TRBJ1-5|TRBV6-2/TRBV6-3|.
TGTGCCAGCAGTGGCCTACGGGGGCTACAGAATCAGCCCCAGCATTTT
CASSGLRGLQNQPQHF
>many|TRBJ1-1|TRBV9|.
TGTGCCAGCAGCCCAATAACCGGGGGAACTGAAGCTTTCTTT
CASSPITGGTEAFF
>many|TRBJ2-3|TRBV10-2|TRBD2
TGCGCCAGCAGTGAGAAAGTGGTGGCGCTAGCGGGCGTCACAGATACGCAGTATTTT
CASSEKVVALAGVTDTQYF
>.|TRBJ2-2|TRBV6-2/TRBV6-3|.
TGTGCCAGCAGGCCCTCCTCCGATCCGAACACCGGGGAGCTGTTTTTT
CASRPSSDPNTGELFF
>.|TRBJ2-6|TRBV7-9|.
TGTGCCAGCAGCTTAGTTCCAGGGCCTGGGGCCAACGTCCTGACTTTC
CASSLVPGPGANVLTF
>.|TRBJ2-1|TRBV12-3/TRBV12-4|.
TGTGCCAGCAGTCCGTTATGGGGGGGCGACAATGAGCAGTTCTTC
CASSPLWGGDNEQFF
>many|TRBJ2-3|TRBV7-9|.
TGTGCCAGCAGCTTAAACCGACACGCTAGCACAGATACGCAGTATTTT
CASSLNRHASTDTQYF
>many|TRBJ1-6|TRBV12-3/TRBV12-4|.
TGTGCCAGCACACGGCCCAATTCACCCCTCCACTTT
CASTRPNSPLHF
>.|TRBJ2-7|TRBV20-1|.
TGCAGTGCTAGAGTATCAGGACAGCTCTCCTACGAGCAGTGCTTC
CSARVSGQLSYEQCF
>few|TRBJ2-5|TRBV11-2|TRBD1
TGTGCCAGCAGCGAATTCCGGGACAGGGTCCTCCAAGAGACCCAGTACTTC
CASSEFRDRVLQETQYF
>.|TRBJ2-1|TRBV6-2/TRBV6-3|.
TGTGCCAGCACCCATTCAAGCGGATACAATGAGCAGTTCTTC
CASTHSSGYNEQFF